This T cell receptor beta chain originates from a study of PD-1 blockade in classical Hodgkin lymphoma. Looking at the study overall: Once every 2 weeks, patients received intravenous nivolumab at 3 mg/kg. Whole-study findings and limits: Possibly reflecting disease activity or prior therapy, repertoire differences have causes that remain undefined. Researchers reported that CD4+ TCR diversity, though not CD8+, rose significantly by C4D1.

As for this clone: Its target is unknown.

This sample's time point: cycle 4 day 1 (C4D1), after more than 5 weeks of nivolumab. Following autologous stem cell transplantation, relapse occurred in every patient, and exposure to brentuximab vedotin varied. Researchers used magnetic negative selection to pull out pure CD4+ T cells from thawed PBMCs. Germline V lookup: CDR1 SGHRS, CDR2 YFSETQ. The CDR3 loop spans 14 amino acids. Deletions cut 3 bases from V and 1 base from J, with 11 bases between. Clones were sequenced by immunoSEQ multiplex PCR, and TCRdb holds only the in-frame ones, with some missing. The table includes about 9,500 clones, roughly 83% detected once.

This sequence originates from a human donor with classical Hodgkin lymphoma. This specimen was CD4+ T cells from blood, taken before the fourth cycle of nivolumab. The V and J genes are TRBV5-1 and TRBJ2-7, with a tentative D call TRBD1 (6 bases). CDR3 in DNA: TGCGCCAGCAGCTCTGGACAGATATCCTACGAGCAGTACTTC. It codes for CASSSGQISYEQYF.